The following is a TCR beta chain sequence with its context. What it binds is not known. The CDR3 covers 16 residues. V lost 5 bases, J lost 3 bases, and 13 bases stayed unmatched. Germline V CDR1 and CDR2: SGHAT, FQNNGV. This sample was taken from a study of graft-versus-host responses after intestinal transplantation. Regarding the study as a whole: GvH clonotypes were identified within recipient marrow, with a subset emerging first in ileum or blood.

Assay used: immunoSEQ multiplex PCR; TCRdb lists only in-frame clones, some missing. The sample includes about 89,000 clones, about 93% of them seen just once. This clonotype originated in a human donor who received an intestinal transplant. The specimen was unstimulated CD8+ T cells sorted from spleen or lymph node cells, collected before intestinal transplant. The chain links TRBV11-2 to TRBJ2-7, with TRBD1 matching over 7 bases. As DNA, the CDR3 is TGTGCCAGCAGCACCCGACAGGGTTTAGCCAACTACGAGCAGTACTTC. This sequence encodes CASSTRQGLANYEQYF.